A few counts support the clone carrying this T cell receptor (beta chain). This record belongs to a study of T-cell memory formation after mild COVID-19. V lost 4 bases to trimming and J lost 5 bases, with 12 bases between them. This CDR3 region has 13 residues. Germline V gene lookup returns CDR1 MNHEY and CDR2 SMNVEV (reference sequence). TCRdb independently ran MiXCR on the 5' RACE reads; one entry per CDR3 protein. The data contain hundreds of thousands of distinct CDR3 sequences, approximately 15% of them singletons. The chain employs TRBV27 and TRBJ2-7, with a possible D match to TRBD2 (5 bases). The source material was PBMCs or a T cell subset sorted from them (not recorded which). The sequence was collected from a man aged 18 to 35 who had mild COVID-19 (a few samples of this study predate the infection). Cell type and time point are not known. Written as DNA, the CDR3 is TGTGCCAGCAGTTGGATGCCCGGGGACGAGCAGTACTTC. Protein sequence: CASSWMPGDEQYF.